These 6 T cell receptor beta chains originate from one sample sequenced in a study of blood T cell repertoires in COVID-19. Method: immunoSEQ multiplex PCR; TCRdb's copy keeps in-frame clones and lacks some. The sample lists 30,000 to 35,000 clones, roughly four fifths occurring once. The sequencing sample was made of peripheral blood. Receptor source: a man between 45 and 60 years old with acute or convalescent COVID-19.

The CDR3 DNA sequence: TGTGCCAGCAGCTTAAGACTAGCGGGAGGGCAGGATACGCAGTATTTT. Its protein is CASSLRLAGGQDTQYF. V is TRBV5-4 and J is TRBJ2-3, with 14 positions matching TRBD2. Germline V gene data show CDR1 as SGHNT and CDR2 as YYREEE (reference sequence). The CDR3 runs 16 residues. V lost 2 bases and J lost 6; bases outside the gene matches: 5.

The V call is TRBV7-9, the J call TRBJ2-5; D unclear. The V and J ends lost 3 bases and 0 bases respectively, with 5 bases between them. Germline CDR1 and CDR2: SEHNR and FQNEAQ (reference sequence). The CDR3 loop spans 13 amino acids. In DNA, the CDR3 is TGTGCCAGCAGCTTTACTAACCAAGAGACCCAGTACTTC. Amino acids: CASSFTNQETQYF.

The chain recombines TRBV6-4 with TRBJ2-3, with TRBD2 matching 14 bases. Trimming at V came to 8 bases and at J to 2 bases, leaving 3 bases not matched to a gene. Germline lookup yields CDR1 MRHNA and CDR2 SNTAGT. CDR3 length equals 15 residues. CDR3 protein: CASGGLAGDTDTQYF. As DNA, the CDR3 is TGTGCCAGCGGGGGACTAGCGGGGGACACAGATACGCAGTATTTT.

This chain uses TRBV19 with TRBJ2-7, with TRBD1 matching 8 bases. Germline values: CDR1 LNHDA, CDR2 SQIVND (reference sequence). Germline trimming cut 3 bases from V and 4 bases from J; bases unmatched to any gene: 5. The CDR3 sequence is 14 residues long. The CDR3 loop is CASSIAGGRYEQYF. CDR3 in DNA: TGTGCCAGTAGTATTGCAGGGGGCCGGTACGAGCAGTACTTC.

This chain joins TRBV9 and TRBJ1-1; maybe TRBD1 (5 bases). Trimming left V 2 bases short and J 0 bases short, with 8 bases between. Germline loops: CDR1 SGDLS, CDR2 YYNGEE. There are 14 residues in the CDR3. In DNA form, the CDR3 reads TGTGCCAGCAGCGTCACAGGCCTGAACACTGAAGCTTTCTTT. Translated, it gives CASSVTGLNTEAFF. Combining the CDR3 with reference TRBV9 and TRBJ1-1 gives the whole variable domain DSGVTQTPKHLITATGQRVTLRCSPRSGDLSVYWYQQSLDQGLQFLIQYYNGEERAKGNILERFSAQQFPDLHSELNLSSLELGDSALYFCASSVTGLNTEAFFGQGTRLTVV.

The chain uses TRBV21-1 and TRBJ2-7; the DNA was not compared with TRBD1, the D call given in the table. TRBV21-1 corresponds to a pseudogene. This CDR3 contains 15 residues. CDR3 protein: CASSKAMDRGYEQYF. DNA for the CDR3: TGTGCCAGCAGCAAAGCGATGGACAGGGGGTACGAGCAGTACTTC.